One TCR beta chain is described in this entry. A read error may account for a junction end that differs from germline. The sequenced template was RNA, covering the TCR beta CDR3 region. HTBI primers served in a first-round RT-PCR, which a second-round multiplex PCR followed. TCRdb reanalysed the multiplex PCR reads using MiXCR and keeps one entry per CDR3 protein. The table shows almost 750,000 distinct CDR3 sequences, with roughly 40% occurring only once. This CDR3 has 11 amino acids. The germline V gene has CDR1 ENHRY and CDR2 SYGVKD. The sample comes from a study of Graves' ophthalmopathy and Graves' hyperthyroidism. Study details: The collection of peripheral blood took place at initial diagnosis, before any treatment.

Fresh peripheral blood, around 10 ml, was the PBMC source. The sample consisted of peripheral blood. The chain uses TRBV10-3 and TRBJ2-7; D is undetermined. The receptor was isolated from an adult man with Graves' ophthalmopathy. In DNA form, the CDR3 reads TGTGCCAGCAGTCACGGCGGCGAGCAGTACTTC. Amino acid sequence: CASSHGGEQYF.